The next 21 T cell receptor beta chains were all read from a single sample in a study of graft-versus-host responses after intestinal transplantation. Some clones are missing from TCRdb's copy, which holds only in-frame ones; the method was immunoSEQ multiplex PCR. Here the sample spans around 100,000 clones, more than 75% being singletons. Their antigens are not known. Source: unstimulated CD4+ T cells sorted from spleen or lymph node cells, taken before transplant. The receptors here all came from a human donor who was the organ donor for an intestinal transplant.

V usage is TRBV6-4 and J usage is TRBJ2-1; 12 nucleotides line up with TRBD2. The CDR3 length is 15 residues. The J segment lost 7 bases and the V segment lost 6 bases, leaving 7 bases of the junction unmatched. CDR1 MRHNA and CDR2 SNTAGT come from the germline V gene. CDR3 amino acids: CASSVGTSGSNEQFF. The CDR3, as DNA: TGTGCCAGCAGCGTTGGGACTAGCGGGTCAAATGAGCAGTTCTTC.

The chain links TRBV18 to TRBJ2-5, with D unresolved. The ends were cut back, 2 bases at V and 5 bases at J, with 15 bases in the middle. This CDR3 is 15 amino acids long. Germline CDR1 reads KGHSH; CDR2 reads LQKENI. CDR3 coding DNA: TGTGCCAGCTCACCATTCGAAATTGCTGGGGAGACCCAGTACTTC. Amino acid sequence: CASSPFEIAGETQYF.

V is TRBV30 and J is TRBJ1-1; the D gene is possibly TRBD1 (5 bases). The CDR3 is made up of 13 amino acids. With 0 bases removed from V and 1 base from J, the gap between germline ends came to 6 bases. Germline V CDR1 and CDR2: GTSNPN, SVGIG (reference sequence). CDR3 protein: CAWSVQGNTEAFF. The CDR3 DNA sequence: TGTGCCTGGAGTGTTCAGGGGAACACTGAAGCTTTCTTT.

This chain links TRBV28 with TRBJ1-5; no definite D call. Looked up from germline, CDR1 is MDHEN and CDR2 is SYDVKM. The CDR3 loop spans 14 amino acids. Trimming left V 4 bases short and J 4 bases short, with 11 bases between. The CDR3 DNA sequence: TGTGCCAGCAGTTCGCTTCTCTGGAATCAGCCCCAGCATTTT. The encoded protein is CASSSLLWNQPQHF.

V usage is TRBV9 and J usage is TRBJ2-7, with D unclear. The CDR3 is made up of 14 amino acids. CDR1 and CDR2 from the germline V gene are SGDLS and YYNGEE. The V end was cut by 0 bases, the J end by 0 bases, with 7 bases between. CDR3: CASSVGSSSYEQYF. As DNA, the CDR3 is TGTGCCAGCAGCGTAGGGTCGAGCTCCTACGAGCAGTACTTC.

This clone appeared a few times. The chain couples TRBV19 to TRBJ1-4, with D tentatively TRBD1 (6 bases). V shed 5 bases and J shed 3 bases, with 10 bases lying between them. This CDR3 spans 14 amino acids. Germline-derived CDR1 and CDR2 are LNHDA and SQIVND (reference sequence). CDR3 DNA sequence: TGTGCCAGTAGTTTACAGGGTTCTAATGAAAAACTGTTTTTT. Protein sequence: CASSLQGSNEKLFF. The full variable domain, its missing parts supplied by reference TRBV19 and TRBJ1-4, is DGGITQSPKYLFRKEGQNVTLSCEQNLNHDAMYWYRQDPGQGLRLIYYSQIVNDFQKGDIAEGYSVSREKKESFPLTVTSAQKNPTAFYLCASSLQGSNEKLFFGSGTQLSVL.

The V and J genes are TRBV4-1 and TRBJ1-4, with 8 nucleotides matching TRBD1. The V gene's germline CDR1 is MGHRA and CDR2 YSYEKL. V lost 1 base and J lost 10; bases outside the gene matches: 14. The CDR3 totals 17 residues. CDR3 loop: CASSQVKLKDRDRKLFF. The CDR3 nucleotides read TGCGCCAGCAGCCAAGTTAAGTTAAAGGACAGGGATAGAAAACTGTTTTTT.

V is TRBV5-1 and J is TRBJ2-3, with D hard to call. Per germline, CDR1 SGHRS and CDR2 YFSETQ. V shed 1 base and J shed 6 bases, with 12 bases lying between them. This CDR3 contains 14 residues. The CDR3 spells CASSLISGSDTQYF. CDR3 in DNA: TGCGCCAGCAGCTTGATCTCCGGGTCCGATACGCAGTATTTT.

This chain uses TRBV30 with TRBJ2-1, with TRBD2 matching over 9 bases. CDR3 length equals 15 residues. The trim removed 7 bases at V and 0 bases at J, leaving 7 bases unmatched. Germline values: CDR1 GTSNPN, CDR2 SVGIG (reference sequence). The CDR3 DNA is TGTGCCTTCAGTAGCGGGGGTCTCTCCTACAATGAGCAGTTCTTC. Encoded protein: CAFSSGGLSYNEQFF.

This chain links TRBV6-5 with TRBJ1-2; D not resolved. Trimming cost V 6 bases and J 4 bases, with 12 bases left between them. CDR1 is MNHEY, CDR2 SVGAGI, per germline. CDR3 length equals 13 residues. The CDR3 DNA reads as TGTGCCAGCAGGGGCAGCGGTGTCTATGGCTACACCTTC. Its translation is CASRGSGVYGYTF.

The CDR3 nucleotides read TGCGCCAGCAGCTTACAAGAGACCCAGTACTTC. Translating gives CASSLQETQYF. V and J are TRBV5-1 and TRBJ2-5; D unresolved. This CDR3 comprises 11 residues. The V gene's germline CDR1 is SGHRS and CDR2 YFSETQ. V lost 2 bases, J lost 2 bases, and 1 base lay in between.

The chain couples TRBV4-2 to TRBJ1-2; D is unclear. The CDR3 length is 14 residues. V shed 0 bases and J shed 7 bases, with 12 bases lying between them. Germline CDR1 LGHNA, CDR2 YNFKEQ. This chain's CDR3 is CASSQDISGIGYTF. CDR3 nucleotide sequence: TGTGCCAGCAGCCAAGATATATCGGGAATTGGCTACACCTTC.

This clone was counted once. This chain uses TRBV5-1 with TRBJ2-1, with 7 bases matching TRBD2. The CDR3 loop spans 15 amino acids. V dropped 4 bases and J dropped 1; count of bases not matched to a gene: 5. Germline CDR1 and CDR2: SGHRS and YFSETQ. In DNA, the CDR3 is TGCGCCAGCAGCCGCGGGGGAGTTTCCTACAATGAGCAGTTCTTC. As protein: CASSRGGVSYNEQFF.

The genes are TRBV7-6 and TRBJ2-2, with 7 bases fitting TRBD1. This CDR3 comprises 15 residues. Trimming took 5 bases from V and 4 from J; bases not matched to a gene: 7. Germline V gene sequence: CDR1 SGHVS, CDR2 FNYEAQ. The CDR3 reads CASSPDRDGTGELFF. The CDR3 DNA follows: TGTGCCAGCAGCCCCGACAGGGATGGCACCGGGGAGCTGTTTTTT.

The CDR3 DNA is TGTGCCAGCAGCTACGGGGGGTCCACTGAAGCTTTCTTT. Translation gives CASSYGGSTEAFF. The rearrangement links TRBV7-3 to TRBJ1-1; D perhaps matches TRBD1 (5 bases). CDR1 is SGHTA and CDR2 is FQGTGA in the germline V gene. Trimming left V 4 bases short and J 4 bases short, with 10 bases between. The CDR3 covers 13 residues.

The chain links TRBV30 to TRBJ2-5; a possible D gene is TRBD1 (6 bases). The end of the DNA is better explained by TRBJ2-7, so the J call may be wrong. The V gene's germline CDR1 is GTSNPN and CDR2 SVGIG (reference sequence). The CDR3 is 13 residues long. CDR3 loop: CAWSVQGGYEQYF. CDR3 bases: TGTGCCTGGAGTGTACAAGGGGGCTACGAGCAGTACTTC.

CDR3: CASSLSRWNNMNTEAFF. The CDR3 DNA follows: TGTGCCAGCAGTTTATCGCGCTGGAATAATATGAACACTGAAGCTTTCTTT. The chain employs TRBV27 and TRBJ1-1; D remains unclear. The germline V and J ends were trimmed by 0 bases and 0 bases, with 14 bases remaining between them. The CDR3 has 17 residues. The germline V gene encodes CDR1 MNHEY and CDR2 SMNVEV (reference sequence).

The J gene is TRBJ2-5, the V gene TRBV5-1; TRBD2 is a possible D gene (6 bases). TRBJ2-7 explains the end of the DNA better; the J call may be wrong. The germline gives CDR1 SGHRS, CDR2 YFSETQ. This CDR3 has 13 amino acids. The CDR3 sequence: CASSLAGSYEQYF. The CDR3, as DNA: TGCGCCAGCAGTCTGGCGGGATCCTACGAGCAGTACTTC.

The chain employs TRBV11-2 and TRBJ2-1; perhaps TRBD2 as D (6 bases). The V end lost 5 bases, the J end lost 15 bases, and 20 bases lay between the germline ends. The germline V gene has CDR1 SGHAT and CDR2 FQNNGV. CDR3 length equals 13 residues. The DNA for the CDR3 is TGTGCCAGCAGCCGCGAGGGACTGTCGAGGCCGTTCTTC. Its protein is CASSREGLSRPFF.

The chain uses TRBV7-9 and TRBJ2-7; D not certain. This CDR3 spans 13 amino acids. V was cut by 3 bases and J by 5 bases, with 11 bases left in between. The V gene's germline CDR1 is SEHNR and CDR2 FQNEAQ (reference sequence). The CDR3 reads CASSFFRTHEQYF. The CDR3 DNA sequence: TGTGCCAGCAGCTTCTTCAGGACCCACGAGCAGTACTTC.

This clone was observed a few times. The genes are TRBV28 and TRBJ2-7; 7 bases are shared with TRBD1. Germline V CDR1 and CDR2: MDHEN, SYDVKM. This CDR3 has 14 amino acids. Losses at the gene ends were 6 bases for V and 3 bases for J; bases not matched to a gene: 8. CDR3 amino acids: CASRGLRGFYEQYF. In DNA, the CDR3 is TGTGCCAGCAGAGGCCTCAGGGGGTTCTACGAGCAGTACTTC.